This T cell receptor beta chain stems from a study of cytomegalovirus exposure and HLA in healthy donors. Study-level results: Researchers reported in a later analysis that a missense DCLRE1C variant was tied to TCR beta V- and J-gene trimming. Most TCR beta V segments were productive about 90% or about 30% of the time in an earlier analysis.

CDR3 length equals 13 residues. V lost 6 bases and J lost 0, with 9 bases in between. CDR1 and CDR2 (germline): SQVTM, ANQGSEA. A multiplex PCR was run with 60 Vbeta primers and 13 Jbeta primers. Clones were read by immunoSEQ multiplex PCR, and TCRdb kept only the in-frame ones, dropping some. The data contain 150,000 to 200,000 clones, about 80% of them seen just once; the ten biggest clones take up 9% to 10%. A word on this clone: Its specificity is unknown.

The sample was PBMCs. V and J are TRBV29-1 and TRBJ2-1; D call uncertain. This TCR was sampled from a man younger than 35 in good health and CMV-seropositive. The chain's CDR3 is CSVVLSSYNEQFF. CDR3 in DNA: TGCAGCGTCGTACTAAGCTCCTACAATGAGCAGTTCTTC.